The 11 T cell receptor beta chains below come from one sample, sequenced in a study of control samples from healthy donors and cancer patients. TCRdb's table, derived via immunoSEQ multiplex PCR, lists solely in-frame clones and lacks some. Here the sample spans 120,000 or so clones, around 87% being singletons. Material: blood. These receptors were taken from a man aged 60-69 years in good health.

CDR3 sequence (DNA): TGCGCCAGCAGCTTGAACGCCCGGAACACCATATATTTT. This sequence encodes CASSLNARNTIYF. The chain employs TRBV5-1 and TRBJ1-3; D is ambiguous. This CDR3 region has 13 residues. V shed 1 base and J shed 7 bases, with 9 bases lying between them. The germline gives CDR1 SGHRS, CDR2 YFSETQ.

The chain carries TRBV7-9 and TRBJ1-1; D unresolved. The CDR3 is 13 amino acids. Trimming took 7 bases from V and 2 from J, leaving 11 bases between them. Germline V gives CDR1 SEHNR, CDR2 FQNEAQ (reference sequence). For the CDR3, the DNA is TGTGCCAGCACCACGTCCACCAACACTGAAGCTTTCTTT. Amino acid sequence: CASTTSTNTEAFF.

The rearrangement uses TRBV5-1 and TRBJ2-3, with 11 bases that match TRBD1. The germline V gene encodes CDR1 SGHRS and CDR2 YFSETQ. The CDR3 extends over 15 amino acids. V was clipped by 4 bases and J by 6 bases; unmatched bases: 7. Here the CDR3 DNA reads TGCGCCAGCAGCGTAAGGACAGGGGGCGCGGATACGCAGTATTTT. Amino acid sequence: CASSVRTGGADTQYF. Combining the CDR3 with reference TRBV5-1 and TRBJ2-3 gives the whole variable domain KAGVTQTPRYLIKTRGQQVTLSCSPISGHRSVSWYQQTPGQGLQFLFEYFSETQRNKGNFPGRFSGRQFSNSRSEMNVSTLELGDSALYLCASSVRTGGADTQYFGPGTRLTVL.

The genes are TRBV4-3 and TRBJ2-5, with 8 bases fitting TRBD1. The CDR3 sequence is 15 residues long. V was clipped by 4 bases and J by 4 bases; unmatched bases: 8. The germline CDR1 and CDR2 sequences are LGHNA and YSLEER. The CDR3 loop reads CASSPRGLEGETQYF. The CDR3 coding sequence is TGCGCCAGCAGCCCCAGGGGGCTCGAGGGAGAGACCCAGTACTTC.

The rearrangement links TRBV27 to TRBJ2-3, with TRBD2 matching 8 bases. The CDR3 length is 14 residues. Germline V gene sequence: CDR1 MNHEY, CDR2 SMNVEV (reference sequence). Trimming removed 2 bases from V and 6 bases from J; junction bases left unmatched: 4. CDR3 protein: CASSLGTSRDTQYF. The CDR3 region has the DNA TGTGCCAGCAGTTTAGGGACTAGTAGGGATACGCAGTATTTT.

CDR3 protein: CASSPGTGISGNTIYF. The DNA of the CDR3 is TGTGCCAGCAGCCCCGGGACAGGAATCTCTGGAAACACCATATATTTT. The chain links TRBV7-2 to TRBJ1-3, with 8 bases aligning to TRBD1. With 5 bases clipped from V and 0 bases from J, the junction kept 6 bases outside the gene matches. Germline V gene sequence: CDR1 SGHTA, CDR2 FQGNSA. CDR3 size: 16 residues.

This sequence joins TRBV7-3 and TRBJ1-1; no firm D call. V was shortened by 3 bases and J by 1 base, with 9 bases between the two germline ends. This CDR3 comprises 14 residues. Per the germline V gene, CDR1 is SGHTA and CDR2 is FQGTGA. Here the CDR3 reads CASSLQAANTEAFF. CDR3 nucleotide sequence: TGTGCCAGCAGCTTGCAGGCCGCGAACACTGAAGCTTTCTTT. Complete variable domain (other parts from reference TRBV7-3 and TRBJ1-1): GAGVSQTPSNKVTEKGKYVELRCDPISGHTALYWYRQSLGQGPEFLIYFQGTGAADDSGLPNDRFFAVRPEGSVSTLKIQRTERGDSAVYLCASSLQAANTEAFFGQGTRLTVV.

This clone was recorded once. V gene TRBV18 combines with J gene TRBJ2-1; a possible D gene is TRBD2 (5 bases). Germline V CDR1 and CDR2: KGHSH, LQKENI. This CDR3 comprises 12 residues. Trimming pared 2 bases from V and 9 bases from J, leaving 8 bases between. CDR3 nucleotides: TGTGCCAGCTCACCAACTAGAGGTGAGCAGTTCTTC. Translating gives CASSPTRGEQFF.

The rearrangement links TRBV14 to TRBJ2-3, with D uncertain. The CDR3 extends over 16 amino acids. With 0 bases removed from V and 4 bases from J, the gap between germline ends came to 14 bases. Germline values: CDR1 SGHDN, CDR2 FVKESK. Written as DNA, the CDR3 is TGTGCCAGCAGCCAAGACAGATTATGGGGATCAGATACGCAGTATTTT. Translating it yields CASSQDRLWGSDTQYF.

The genes are TRBV7-2 and TRBJ2-4; D not certain. This CDR3 contains 15 residues. Germline CDR1 and CDR2: SGHTA and FQGNSA. The V and J ends lost 5 bases and 0 bases respectively, with 11 bases between them. CDR3: CASSPAQVAKNIQYF. In nucleotides, the CDR3 is TGTGCCAGCAGCCCGGCCCAGGTAGCCAAAAACATTCAGTACTTC.

The rearrangement links TRBV6-6 to TRBJ1-5, with unresolved D. Germline V gene sequence: CDR1 MNHNY, CDR2 SVGAGI (reference sequence). CDR3 length equals 14 residues. Trimming took off 2 bases at V and 2 bases at J, with 7 bases between the two ends. The chain's CDR3 is CASSYGSRNQPQHF. Written as DNA, the CDR3 is TGTGCCAGCAGTTACGGATCTCGCAATCAGCCCCAGCATTTT.